The clone carrying this T cell receptor (beta chain) was seen only a few times. These data originate in a study of shared clonotypes between healthy human individuals. The germline gives CDR1 SGHRS, CDR2 YFSETQ. The CDR3 consists of 12 residues. The V end was cut by 1 base, the J end by 2 bases, with 3 bases between. In the source study's methods: Filtering differed since immunoSEQ provided only junctions, with no quality scores. The protocol was immunoSEQ multiplex PCR, while the TCRdb copy is restricted to in-frame clones and leaves out a portion. Clone size and V and J calls were adopted from that table, with D and trimming inferred from the DNA. The data show 2 million or so clones, roughly 94% seen once. Terminally differentiated effector memory CD45RA+ cells were left out of the naive CD8 fraction, which was CD45RO-negative and positively selected for CCR7.

The V gene is TRBV5-1, the J gene TRBJ1-1; D remains unclear. Material for sequencing was naive CD8+ T cells sorted from blood. The origin of this receptor is a man aged 18 to 29 in good health. The chain's CDR3 is CASSLINTEAFF. The CDR3 DNA follows: TGCGCCAGCAGCTTGATCAACACTGAAGCTTTCTTT.